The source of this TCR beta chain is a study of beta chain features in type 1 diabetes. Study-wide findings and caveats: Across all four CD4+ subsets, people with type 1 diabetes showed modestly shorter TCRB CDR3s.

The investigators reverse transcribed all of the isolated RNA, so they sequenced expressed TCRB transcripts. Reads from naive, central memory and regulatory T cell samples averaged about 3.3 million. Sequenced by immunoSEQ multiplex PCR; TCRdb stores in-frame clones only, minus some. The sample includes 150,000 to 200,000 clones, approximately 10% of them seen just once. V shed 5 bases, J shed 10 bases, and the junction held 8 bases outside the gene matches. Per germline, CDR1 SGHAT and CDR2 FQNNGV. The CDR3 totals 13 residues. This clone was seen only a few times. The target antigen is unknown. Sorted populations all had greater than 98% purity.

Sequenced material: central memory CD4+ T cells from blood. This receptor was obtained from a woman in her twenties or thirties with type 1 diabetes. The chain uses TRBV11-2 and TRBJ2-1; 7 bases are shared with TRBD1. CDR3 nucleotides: TGTGCCAGCAGCGCGGACAGGTTAGAAGAGCAGTTCTTC. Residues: CASSADRLEEQFF.